A single sample is the source of the 3 T cell receptor beta chains below, sequenced in a study of cytomegalovirus exposure and HLA in healthy donors. PCR used 60 Vbeta primers and 13 Jbeta primers. The method was immunoSEQ multiplex PCR; TCRdb's version includes in-frame clones alone and lacks a portion of them. The table shows more than 95,000 clones, with 70% to 85% occurring only once. The sample was PBMCs. Receptor source: a woman aged 45 to 65 in good health and CMV-seropositive.

As concerns this clone: This CDR3 is also generated by other DNA sequences in the sample. This chain connects TRBV29-1 to TRBJ2-3; the D gene is possibly TRBD2 (5 bases). Germline V gives CDR1 SQVTM, CDR2 ANQGSEA. V was cut by 2 bases and J by 4 bases, with 7 bases left in between. The CDR3 covers 12 residues. CDR3 nucleotides: TGCAGCGTTGAACTAGCTCCAGATACGCAGTATTTT. Its translation is CSVELAPDTQYF.

The chain employs TRBV7-2 and TRBJ2-5, with a weak D call TRBD1 (5 bases). The germline V and J ends were trimmed by 2 bases and 1 base, with 14 bases remaining between them. The CDR3 spans 16 residues. From germline, CDR1 is SGHTA and CDR2 FQGNSA. The chain's CDR3 is CASSLNARAIQETQYF. DNA of the CDR3: TGTGCCAGCAGCTTAAACGCCAGGGCGATCCAAGAGACCCAGTACTTC.

This clone was found a few times. The gene calls are TRBV5-1 and TRBJ2-3; 8 nucleotides agree with TRBD1. The CDR3 extends over 15 amino acids. The germline V gene has CDR1 SGHRS and CDR2 YFSETQ. The V segment lost 3 bases and the J segment 1 base; nucleotides outside the gene matches: 4. The CDR3 DNA is TGCGCCAGCAGCTCGACAGGGGACGGCACAGATACGCAGTATTTT. It encodes CASSSTGDGTDTQYF.